This T cell receptor (beta chain) was recovered during a study of breast tumors, draining lymph nodes, adjacent tissues. Findings of the study overall: Luminal-like breast cancer showed significantly greater tumor-nontumor repertoire similarity than basal-like breast cancer did. Tumor repertoires ranked between lymph nodes and nontumor tissue in diversity, with V and J gene preferences.

Concerning this clonotype: Its antigen is unknown.

The lymph nodes were axillary draining lymph nodes from breast cancer patients. The length of the CDR3 is 13 residues. The trim removed 4 bases at V and 6 bases at J, leaving 3 bases unmatched. The V gene's germline CDR1 is KGHDR and CDR2 SFDVKD. In TCRdb, the multiplex PCR reads were re-called with MiXCR into one record per CDR3 protein. The data hold roughly 220,000 distinct CDR3 sequences, with less than 35% observed a single time. The chain couples TRBV24-1 to TRBJ1-2; 8 bases are a match to TRBD1. Sequencing used axillary lymph node tissue. This clonotype originated in a female donor with breast cancer. Some clones in this sample may be carry-over from other donors' samples. The CDR3 protein is CATSETGDNGYTF. The CDR3 DNA sequence: TGTGCCACCAGTGAGACAGGGGACAATGGCTACACCTTC.